This note documents a single T cell receptor (beta chain) sequence. Its matching antigen is unknown. This specimen belongs to a study of lymphopenia after photon versus proton radiotherapy. Study-level points and caveats: Relative stability marked proton patients; photon patients lost diversity and naive cells. Authors raise, but do not show, better survival with proton therapy. After the lymphocyte nadir, photon-treated repertoires showed oligoclonal expansion, especially of CD8+ Temra cells.

The germline CDR1 and CDR2 sequences are MNHEY and SMNVEV (reference sequence). Trimming at V came to 4 bases and at J to 6 bases, leaving 7 bases not matched to a gene. The CDR3 runs 14 residues. Here immunoSEQ multiplex PCR was the method, and the copy in TCRdb shows in-frame clones only, minus some. Of tens of thousands of clones detected, more than 70% appear once; the ten largest clones hold just under 30%. The sequence was obtained from a man aged 45-60 years with gastric cancer. The chain uses TRBV27 and TRBJ2-3; TRBD1 agrees at 7 bases. Here the sequenced sample was peripheral blood, taken from a patient treated with photon-based radiotherapy. The CDR3 protein is CASSSGLRGDTQYF. The CDR3 coding sequence is TGTGCCAGCAGTTCCGGACTCAGGGGGGATACGCAGTATTTT.